This TCR beta chain appears in the sequencing data of a study of cytomegalovirus exposure and HLA in healthy donors. V lost 7 bases and J lost 2; bases outside the gene matches: 2. CDR3 size: 14 residues. The V gene's germline CDR1 is SNHLY and CDR2 FYNNEI. The PCR had 60 Vbeta and 13 Jbeta primers. The table came from immunoSEQ multiplex PCR; TCRdb's copy has only in-frame clones and leaves some out. Here the sample spans around 110,000 clones, 80% to 85% being singletons. The chain couples TRBV2 to TRBJ2-1; TRBD2 agrees at 10 bases. This clonotype was sampled from a woman in her thirties in good health and CMV-seronegative. Sequencing used PBMCs. The CDR3 nucleotides are TGTGCCAGCAAAGCGGGAGGGGCCTACAATGAGCAGTTCTTC. It yields the protein CASKAGGAYNEQFF.